Below are 4 T cell receptor beta chains sequenced from a single sample in a study of blood T cell repertoires in COVID-19 (dated by TCRdb to the early 2020s). Preparation of the library involved the immunoSEQ multiplex PCR assay. TCRdb provides this immuneACCESS table in a form limited to in-frame rearrangements. Some clones are lacking; in checked studies, under half of them reflect an unresolved V gene, and why the rest are absent is not known. Present in this sample are 350,000 to 400,000 clones, around 89% of which were seen just once. About 1% of the sample lies in the top ten. Input material: PBMCs or T cells enriched from blood (not recorded which). The source is a man between 18 and 35 years old who had recovered from COVID-19.

This clone was seen more than once but under ten times. The V gene is TRBV3-1 (or the pseudogene TRBV3-2), the J gene TRBJ2-5; TRBD1 matches 9 bases. V was clipped by 4 bases and J by 5 bases; unmatched bases: 8. The CDR3 consists of 15 residues. CDR1 is LGHDT and CDR2 is YNNKEL in the germline V gene (reference sequence). The CDR3 region is CASSPGQGILETQYF. DNA for the CDR3: TGTGCCAGCAGCCCAGGACAGGGGATATTGGAGACCCAGTACTTC.

This clone came up once. This rearrangement joins TRBV4-1 to TRBJ2-1; 7 nucleotides align to TRBD1. The CDR3 totals 16 residues. Germline V gives CDR1 MGHRA, CDR2 YSYEKL. With V trimmed by 4 bases and J by 5 bases, 11 bases remained unmatched. The CDR3 sequence: CASSRAHGTANNEQFF. The CDR3 nucleotides are TGCGCCAGCAGCCGAGCGCATGGGACAGCAAACAATGAGCAGTTCTTC.

This chain links TRBV19 with TRBJ1-6; 7 positions match TRBD1. J gave up 5 bases and V 6 bases, and 4 bases lay outside the gene matches. CDR1 is LNHDA, CDR2 SQIVND, per germline (reference sequence). This CDR3 comprises 14 residues. CDR3: CASSQQGHNSPLHF. In DNA, the CDR3 is TGTGCCAGTAGCCAACAGGGGCATAATTCACCCCTCCACTTT. Variable domain in full (rest from reference TRBV19 and TRBJ1-6): DGGITQSPKYLFRKEGQNVTLSCEQNLNHDAMYWYRQDPGQGLRLIYYSQIVNDFQKGDIAEGYSVSREKKESFPLTVTSAQKNPTAFYLCASSQQGHNSPLHFGNGTRLTVT.

The DNA for the CDR3 is TGTGCCAGCAGTGTGGCAGGACAGGGGAACTCTGGGGCCAACGTCCTGACTTTC. It specifies CASSVAGQGNSGANVLTF. The J gene is TRBJ2-6, the V gene TRBV2, with TRBD1 matching 9 bases. The CDR3 consists of 18 residues. V was pared by 4 bases and J by 0 bases, with 7 bases of the junction left unmatched. CDR1 and CDR2 (germline): SNHLY, FYNNEI.